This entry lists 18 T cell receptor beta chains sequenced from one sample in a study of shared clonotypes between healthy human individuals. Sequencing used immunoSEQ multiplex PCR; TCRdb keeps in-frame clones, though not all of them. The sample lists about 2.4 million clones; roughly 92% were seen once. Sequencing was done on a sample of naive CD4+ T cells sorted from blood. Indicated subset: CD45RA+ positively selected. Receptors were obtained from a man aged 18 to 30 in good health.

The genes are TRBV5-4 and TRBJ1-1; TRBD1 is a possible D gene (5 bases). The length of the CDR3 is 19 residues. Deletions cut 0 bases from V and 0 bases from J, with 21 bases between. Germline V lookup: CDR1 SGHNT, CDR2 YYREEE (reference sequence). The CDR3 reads CASSLVGTGYSGMNTEAFF. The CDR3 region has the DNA TGTGCCAGCAGCTTGGTAGGTACAGGCTATTCGGGGATGAACACTGAAGCTTTCTTT.

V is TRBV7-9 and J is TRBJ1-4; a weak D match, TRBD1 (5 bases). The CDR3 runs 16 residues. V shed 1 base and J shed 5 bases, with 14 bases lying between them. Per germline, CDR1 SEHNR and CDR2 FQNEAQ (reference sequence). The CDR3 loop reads CASSLGPGAKNEKLFF. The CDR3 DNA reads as TGTGCCAGCAGCTTAGGGCCCGGGGCCAAGAATGAAAAACTGTTTTTT.

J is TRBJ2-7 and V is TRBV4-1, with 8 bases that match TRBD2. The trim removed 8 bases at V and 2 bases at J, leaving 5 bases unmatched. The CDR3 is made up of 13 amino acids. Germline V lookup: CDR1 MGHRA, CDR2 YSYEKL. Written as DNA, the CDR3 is TGCGCCAGCCGTCGGGAGGGGACCTACGAGCAGTACTTC. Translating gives CASRREGTYEQYF.

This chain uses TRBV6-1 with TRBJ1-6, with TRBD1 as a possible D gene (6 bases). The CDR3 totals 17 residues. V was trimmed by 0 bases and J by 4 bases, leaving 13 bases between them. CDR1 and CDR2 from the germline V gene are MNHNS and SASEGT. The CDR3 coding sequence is TGTGCCAGCAGTGAAGCGGGGCAGGGGAGATATAATTCACCCCTCCACTTT. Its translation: CASSEAGQGRYNSPLHF.

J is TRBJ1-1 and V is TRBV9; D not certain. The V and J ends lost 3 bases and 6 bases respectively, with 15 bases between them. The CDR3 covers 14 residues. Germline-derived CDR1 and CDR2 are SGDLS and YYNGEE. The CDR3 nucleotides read TGTGCCAGCAGCGCCGACCCCGCTCTGGCTGAAGCTTTCTTT. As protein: CASSADPALAEAFF.

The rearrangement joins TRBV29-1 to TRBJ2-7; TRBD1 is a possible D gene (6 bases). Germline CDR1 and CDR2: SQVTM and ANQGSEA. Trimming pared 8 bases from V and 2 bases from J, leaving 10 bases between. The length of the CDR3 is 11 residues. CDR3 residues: CSTRTAYEQYF. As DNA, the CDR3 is TGCAGCACCCGGACAGCCTACGAGCAGTACTTC.

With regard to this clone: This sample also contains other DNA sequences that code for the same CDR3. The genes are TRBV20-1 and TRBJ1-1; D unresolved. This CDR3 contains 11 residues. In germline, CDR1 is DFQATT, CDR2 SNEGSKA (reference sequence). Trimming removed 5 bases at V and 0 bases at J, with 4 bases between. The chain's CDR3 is CSAPVNTEAFF. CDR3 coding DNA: TGCAGTGCTCCGGTGAACACTGAAGCTTTCTTT.

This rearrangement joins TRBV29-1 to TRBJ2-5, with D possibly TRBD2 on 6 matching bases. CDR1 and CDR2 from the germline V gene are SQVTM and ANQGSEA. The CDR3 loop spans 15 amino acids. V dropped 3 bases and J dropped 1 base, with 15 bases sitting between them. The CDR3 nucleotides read TGCAGCGTTGATAAGGGACTCCTCTCCCAAGAGACCCAGTACTTC. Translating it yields CSVDKGLLSQETQYF. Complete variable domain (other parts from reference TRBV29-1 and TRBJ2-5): SAVISQKPSRDICQRGTSLTIQCQVDSQVTMMFWYRQQPGQSLTLIATANQGSEATYESGFVIDKFPISRPNLTFSTLTVSNMSPEDSSIYLCSVDKGLLSQETQYFGPGTRLLVL.

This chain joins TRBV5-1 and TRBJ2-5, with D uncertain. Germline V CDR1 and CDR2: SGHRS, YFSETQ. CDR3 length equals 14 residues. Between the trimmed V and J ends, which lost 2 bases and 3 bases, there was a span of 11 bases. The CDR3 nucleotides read TGCGCCAGCAGCTTCGGGCAAACCGAAGAGACCCAGTACTTC. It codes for CASSFGQTEETQYF. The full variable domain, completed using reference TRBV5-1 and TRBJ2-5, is KAGVTQTPRYLIKTRGQQVTLSCSPISGHRSVSWYQQTPGQGLQFLFEYFSETQRNKGNFPGRFSGRQFSNSRSEMNVSTLELGDSALYLCASSFGQTEETQYFGPGTRLLVL.

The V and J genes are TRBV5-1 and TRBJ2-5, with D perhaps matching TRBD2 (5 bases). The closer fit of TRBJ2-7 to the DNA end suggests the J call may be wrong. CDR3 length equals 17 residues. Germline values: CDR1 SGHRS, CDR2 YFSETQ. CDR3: CASSLQQPGSSSYEQYF. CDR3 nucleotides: TGCGCCAGCAGCCTACAGCAACCGGGGTCTAGCTCCTACGAGCAGTACTTC.

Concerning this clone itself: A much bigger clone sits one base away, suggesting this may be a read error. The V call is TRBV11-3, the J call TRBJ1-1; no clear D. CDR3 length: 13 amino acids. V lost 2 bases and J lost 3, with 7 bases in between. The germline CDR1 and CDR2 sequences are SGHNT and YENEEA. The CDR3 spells CASSLQEYTEAFF. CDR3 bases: TGTGCCAGCAGCTTACAGGAGTACACTGAAGCTTTCTTT. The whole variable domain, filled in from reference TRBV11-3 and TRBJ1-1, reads EAGVVQSPRYKIIEKKQPVAFWCNPISGHNTLYWYLQNLGQGPELLIRYENEEAVDDSQLPKDRFSAERLKGVDSTLKIQPAELGDSAVYLCASSLQEYTEAFFGQGTRLTVV.

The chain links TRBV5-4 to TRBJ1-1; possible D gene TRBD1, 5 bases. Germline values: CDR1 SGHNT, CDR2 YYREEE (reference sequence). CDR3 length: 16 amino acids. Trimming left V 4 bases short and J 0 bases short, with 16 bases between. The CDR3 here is CASSPMLAGLNTEAFF. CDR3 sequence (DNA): TGTGCCAGCAGCCCTATGTTGGCAGGGCTGAACACTGAAGCTTTCTTT.

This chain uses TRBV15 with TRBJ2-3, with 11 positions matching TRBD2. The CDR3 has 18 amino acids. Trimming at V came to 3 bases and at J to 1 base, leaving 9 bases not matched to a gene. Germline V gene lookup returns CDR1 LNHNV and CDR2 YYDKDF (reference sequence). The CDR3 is CATSRTLGSGGGTDTQYF. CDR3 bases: TGTGCCACCAGCAGGACGCTGGGTAGCGGGGGGGGCACAGATACGCAGTATTTT.

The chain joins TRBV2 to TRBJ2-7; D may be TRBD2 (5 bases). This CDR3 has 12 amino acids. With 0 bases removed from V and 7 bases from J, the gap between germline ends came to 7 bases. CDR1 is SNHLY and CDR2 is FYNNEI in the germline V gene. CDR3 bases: TGTGCCAGCAGTGAAGCGACGGGAGAGCAGTACTTC. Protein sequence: CASSEATGEQYF.

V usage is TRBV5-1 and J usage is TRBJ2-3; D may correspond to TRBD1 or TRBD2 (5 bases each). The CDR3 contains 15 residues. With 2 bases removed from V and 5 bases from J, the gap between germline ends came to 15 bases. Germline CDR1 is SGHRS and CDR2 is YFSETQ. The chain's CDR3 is CASSFRDPSVDTQYF. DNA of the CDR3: TGCGCCAGCAGCTTTAGGGACCCCTCGGTAGATACGCAGTATTTT.

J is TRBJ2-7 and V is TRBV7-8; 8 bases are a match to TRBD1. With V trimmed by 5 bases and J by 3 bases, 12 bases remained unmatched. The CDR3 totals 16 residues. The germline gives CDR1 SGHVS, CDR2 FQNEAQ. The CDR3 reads CASSPYEDRAGYEQYF. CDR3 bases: TGTGCCAGCAGCCCCTACGAGGACAGGGCGGGCTACGAGCAGTACTTC.

The CDR3, as DNA: TGTGCCAGCAGATTTCAGGGGAACACTGAAGCTTTCTTT. Translating it yields CASRFQGNTEAFF. This sequence joins TRBV6-6 and TRBJ1-1, with D possibly TRBD1 on 5 matching bases. Germline V gene sequence: CDR1 MNHNY, CDR2 SVGAGI (reference sequence). V shed 6 bases and J shed 1 base, with 9 bases lying between them. The CDR3 has 13 residues.

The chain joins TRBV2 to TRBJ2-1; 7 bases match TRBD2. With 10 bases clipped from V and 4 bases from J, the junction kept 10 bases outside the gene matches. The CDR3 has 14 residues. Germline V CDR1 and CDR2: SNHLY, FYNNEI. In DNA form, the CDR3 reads TGTGCCACCGGAAGGCTAGCGGCTTACAATGAGCAGTTCTTC. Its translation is CATGRLAAYNEQFF.